This T cell receptor beta chain was obtained from a study of early T cells in non-severe SARS-CoV-2 infection. Study in general: Sequencing of bulk RNA from unsorted whole blood was done, without chain pairing.

TCRdb analysed the 5' RACE reads with MiXCR anew, one entry per CDR3 protein. The profile shows under 45,000 distinct CDR3 sequences, over 5% of them singletons. The CDR3 is 16 amino acids. V trimming: 6 bases; J trimming: 0 bases; junction bases outside the gene matches: 7. This clonotype has a count of ten or more. Sample: whole blood, taken at baseline. The TCR was taken from an adult who was a healthcare worker with PCR-confirmed SARS-CoV-2 infection or an uninfected control (not recorded which). The rearrangement links TRBV12-3 or TRBV12-4 to TRBJ2-1, with 8 bases identical to TRBD2. CDR3 sequence: CASSLLAGGSYNEQFF. CDR3 coding DNA: TGTGCCAGCAGCCTCTTGGCGGGAGGCTCCTACAATGAGCAGTTCTTC.